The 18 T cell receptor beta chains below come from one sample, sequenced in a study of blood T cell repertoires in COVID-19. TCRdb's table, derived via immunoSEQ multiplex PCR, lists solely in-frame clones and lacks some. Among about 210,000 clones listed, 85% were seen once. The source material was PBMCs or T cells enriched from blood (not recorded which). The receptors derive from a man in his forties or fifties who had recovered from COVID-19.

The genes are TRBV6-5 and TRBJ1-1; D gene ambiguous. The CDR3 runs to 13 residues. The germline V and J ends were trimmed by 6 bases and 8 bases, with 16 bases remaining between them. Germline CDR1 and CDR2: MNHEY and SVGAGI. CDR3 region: CASRFGGRIEAFF. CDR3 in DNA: TGTGCCAGCAGGTTCGGAGGGAGGATAGAAGCTTTCTTT.

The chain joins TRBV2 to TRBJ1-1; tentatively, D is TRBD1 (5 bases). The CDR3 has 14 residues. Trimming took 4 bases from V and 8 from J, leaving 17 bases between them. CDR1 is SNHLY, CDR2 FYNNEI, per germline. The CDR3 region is CASSASGTGVEAFF. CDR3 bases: TGTGCCAGCAGTGCTTCTGGTACAGGAGTAGAAGCTTTCTTT.

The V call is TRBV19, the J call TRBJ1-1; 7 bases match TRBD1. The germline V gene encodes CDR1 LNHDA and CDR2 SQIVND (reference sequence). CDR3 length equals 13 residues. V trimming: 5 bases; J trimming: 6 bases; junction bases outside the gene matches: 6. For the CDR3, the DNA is TGTGCCAGTAGTCCATCAGGGGGATCTGAAGCTTTCTTT. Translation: CASSPSGGSEAFF.

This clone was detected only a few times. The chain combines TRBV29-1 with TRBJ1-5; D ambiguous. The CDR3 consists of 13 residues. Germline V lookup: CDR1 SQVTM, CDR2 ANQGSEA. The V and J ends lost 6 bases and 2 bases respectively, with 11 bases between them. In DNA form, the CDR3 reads TGCAGCGTGAGGGTCGGGGGCAATCAGCCCCAGCATTTT. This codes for CSVRVGGNQPQHF.

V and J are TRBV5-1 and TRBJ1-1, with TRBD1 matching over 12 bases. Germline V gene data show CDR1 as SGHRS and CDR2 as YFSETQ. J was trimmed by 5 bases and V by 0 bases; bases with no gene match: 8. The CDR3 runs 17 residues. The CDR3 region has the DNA TGCGCCAGCAGCTTGGCCGGGACAGGGGGCCGAGAGACTGAAGCTTTCTTT. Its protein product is CASSLAGTGGRETEAFF.

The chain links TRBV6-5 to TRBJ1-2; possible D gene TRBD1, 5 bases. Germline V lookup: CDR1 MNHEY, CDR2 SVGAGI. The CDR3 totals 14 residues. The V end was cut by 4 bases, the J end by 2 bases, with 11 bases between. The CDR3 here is CASSSTTENYGYTF. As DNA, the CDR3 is TGTGCCAGCAGTTCGACGACAGAGAACTATGGCTACACCTTC.

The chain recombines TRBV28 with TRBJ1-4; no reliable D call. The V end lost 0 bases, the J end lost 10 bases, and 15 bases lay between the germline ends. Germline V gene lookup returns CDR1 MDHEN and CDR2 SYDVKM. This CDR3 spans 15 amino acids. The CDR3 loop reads CASSLWEGRDAKLFF. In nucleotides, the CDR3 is TGTGCCAGCAGTTTATGGGAGGGTAGAGACGCAAAACTGTTTTTT.

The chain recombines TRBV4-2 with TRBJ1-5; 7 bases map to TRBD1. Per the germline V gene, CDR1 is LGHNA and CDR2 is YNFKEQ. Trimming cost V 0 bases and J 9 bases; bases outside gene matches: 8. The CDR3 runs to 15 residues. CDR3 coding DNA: TGTGCCAGCAGCCAAGATATGACAGGGAGGAGGCCCCAGCATTTT. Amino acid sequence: CASSQDMTGRRPQHF.

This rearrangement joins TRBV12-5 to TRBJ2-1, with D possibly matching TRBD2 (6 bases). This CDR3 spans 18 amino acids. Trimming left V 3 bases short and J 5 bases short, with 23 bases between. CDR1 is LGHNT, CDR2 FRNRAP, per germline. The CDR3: CASGFTLPSVTRHNEQFF. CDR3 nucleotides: TGTGCTAGTGGTTTCACCCTTCCTAGCGTCACCCGACACAATGAGCAGTTCTTC.

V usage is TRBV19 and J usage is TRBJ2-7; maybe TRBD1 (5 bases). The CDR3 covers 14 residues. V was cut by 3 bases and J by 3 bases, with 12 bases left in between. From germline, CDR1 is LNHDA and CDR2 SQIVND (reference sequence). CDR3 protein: CASSIDTGRYEQYF. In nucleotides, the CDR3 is TGTGCCAGTAGTATTGATACAGGCCGCTACGAGCAGTACTTC.

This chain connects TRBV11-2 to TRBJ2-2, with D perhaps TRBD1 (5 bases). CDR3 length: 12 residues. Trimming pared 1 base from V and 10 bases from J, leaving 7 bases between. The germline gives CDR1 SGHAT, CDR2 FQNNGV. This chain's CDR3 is CASSLGGLELFF. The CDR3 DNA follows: TGTGCCAGCAGCTTAGGGGGCCTGGAGCTGTTTTTT.

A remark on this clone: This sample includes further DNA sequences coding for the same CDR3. The CDR3 region has the DNA TGTGCCAGCTCACCAGACAGAGAGACCCAGTACTTC. Its protein is CASSPDRETQYF. V and J are TRBV18 and TRBJ2-5; tentative D call: TRBD1 (5 bases). CDR1 and CDR2 from the germline V gene are KGHSH and LQKENI. The length of the CDR3 is 12 residues. V dropped 2 bases and J dropped 4 bases, with 5 bases sitting between them. Filled out from reference TRBV18 and TRBJ2-5, the complete variable domain reads NAGVMQNPRHLVRRRGQEARLRCSPMKGHSHVYWYRQLPEEGLKFMVYLQKENIIDESGMPKERFSAEFPKEGPSILRIQQVVRGDSAAYFCASSPDRETQYFGPGTRLLVL.

CDR3 DNA: TGTGCCAGTAGTATTACAGTAGGAGGGTCTTCCTACGAGCAGTACTTC. It specifies CASSITVGGSSYEQYF. The rearrangement joins TRBV19 to TRBJ2-7; TRBD2 is a possible D gene (6 bases). Deletions cut 3 bases from V and 1 base from J, with 16 bases between. The CDR3 is 16 amino acids. Germline V gene sequence: CDR1 LNHDA, CDR2 SQIVND (reference sequence).

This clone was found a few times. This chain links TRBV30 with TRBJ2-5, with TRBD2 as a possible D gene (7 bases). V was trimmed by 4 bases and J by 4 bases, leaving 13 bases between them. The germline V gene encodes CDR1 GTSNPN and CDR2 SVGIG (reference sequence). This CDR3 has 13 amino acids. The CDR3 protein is CAWNLGGGETQYF. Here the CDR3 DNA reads TGTGCCTGGAATCTAGGGGGGGGAGAGACCCAGTACTTC.

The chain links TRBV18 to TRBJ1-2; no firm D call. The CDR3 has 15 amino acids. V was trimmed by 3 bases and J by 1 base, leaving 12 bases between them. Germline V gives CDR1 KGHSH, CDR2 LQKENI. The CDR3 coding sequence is TGTGCCAGCTCACCGTCGGCAGGACTTAACTATGGCTACACCTTC. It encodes CASSPSAGLNYGYTF.

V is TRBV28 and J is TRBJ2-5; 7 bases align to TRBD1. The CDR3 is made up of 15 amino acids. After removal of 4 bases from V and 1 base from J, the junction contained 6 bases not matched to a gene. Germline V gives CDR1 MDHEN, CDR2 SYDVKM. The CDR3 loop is CASSSETGSQETQYF. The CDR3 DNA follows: TGTGCCAGCAGTTCTGAGACAGGGTCCCAAGAGACCCAGTACTTC.

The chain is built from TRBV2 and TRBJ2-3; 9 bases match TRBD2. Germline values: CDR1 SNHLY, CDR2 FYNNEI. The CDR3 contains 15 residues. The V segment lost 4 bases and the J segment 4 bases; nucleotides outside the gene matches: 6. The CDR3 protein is CASSAGLAGSDTQYF. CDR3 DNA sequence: TGTGCCAGCAGTGCAGGGCTAGCGGGATCAGATACGCAGTATTTT.

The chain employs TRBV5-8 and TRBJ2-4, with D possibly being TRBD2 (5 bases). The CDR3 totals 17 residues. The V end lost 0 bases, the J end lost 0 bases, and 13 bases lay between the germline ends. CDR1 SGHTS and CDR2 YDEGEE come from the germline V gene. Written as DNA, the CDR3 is TGTGCCAGCAGCTTGGGGTTTAGCGAACTAGCCAAAAACATTCAGTACTTC. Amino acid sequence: CASSLGFSELAKNIQYF.